A selection of T cell receptor beta chains follows, all from one sample in a study of blood T cell repertoires in COVID-19. Assay: immunoSEQ multiplex PCR; the TCRdb copy retains only in-frame clones and omits some. The repertoire consists of over 250,000 clones, with 90% occurring once and the leading ten covering 1% to 1.3%. Sequenced sample: PBMCs or T cells enriched from blood (not recorded which). The source of these receptors is a woman aged 25 to 45 who had recovered from COVID-19. CDR3s include the opening cysteine and the closing phenylalanine or tryptophan. A D gene is named only where the DNA matches it firmly. For some rows the clone size is stated as once, few or many, or as a class when expanded; others skip it.

NA,NA,TRBJ1-6,TRBV6-4,CASSDGGTNSPLHF,TGTGCCAGCAGTGACGGGGGCACCAATTCACCCCTCCACTTT
TRBD1,NA,TRBJ2-7,TRBV5-4,CASSRPGQGFYEQYF,TGTGCCAGCAGCCGCCCGGGACAGGGGTTTTACGAGCAGTACTTC
NA,few,TRBJ2-2,TRBV19,CASSIVGFTGELFF,TGTGCCAGTAGTATAGTCGGGTTCACCGGGGAGCTGTTTTTT
NA,NA,TRBJ1-6,TRBV5-1,CASSLGPSQNSPLHF,TGCGCCAGCAGCTTGGGCCCCTCACAGAATTCACCCCTCCACTTT
TRBD1,NA,TRBJ1-5,TRBV28,CASKGTGAQPQHF,TGTGCCAGCAAAGGGACAGGGGCACAGCCCCAGCATTTT
TRBD2,NA,TRBJ2-1,TRBV9,CASSPLQREPYNEQFF,TGTGCCAGCAGCCCCCTTCAGCGGGAGCCCTACAATGAGCAGTTCTTC
TRBD2,NA,TRBJ2-7,TRBV3-1/TRBV3-2,CASSPAGVSYEQYF,TGTGCCAGCAGCCCCGCGGGGGTCTCCTACGAGCAGTACTTC
TRBD1,NA,TRBJ1-4,TRBV18,CASSPSGGRDEKLFF,TGTGCCAGCTCACCATCAGGGGGCCGCGATGAAAAACTGTTTTTT
NA,NA,TRBJ2-1,TRBV3-1/TRBV3-2,CASSRTDEQFF,TGTGCCAGCAGCCGGACTGATGAGCAGTTCTTC
TRBD1,NA,TRBJ1-6,TRBV11-2,CASSLAPTGSSYNSPLHF,TGTGCCAGCAGCTTAGCTCCGACAGGGAGCTCCTATAATTCACCCCTCCACTTT
NA,NA,TRBJ2-5,TRBV30,CAWSSGGETQYF,TGTGCCTGGAGTTCAGGGGGGGAGACCCAGTACTTC
NA,once,TRBJ2-4,TRBV7-8,CASSLVVLADIAKNIQYF,TGTGCCAGCAGCTTAGTGGTGTTGGCGGATATAGCCAAAAACATTCAGTACTTC
NA,NA,TRBJ1-3,TRBV7-2,CASSLTARAEGNTIYF,TGTGCCAGCAGCTTAACGGCGAGGGCAGAAGGAAACACCATATATTTT
TRBD1,NA,TRBJ1-1,TRBV18,CASSPGQGGTNTEAFF,TGTGCCAGCTCACCAGGACAGGGGGGGACGAACACTGAAGCTTTCTTT
NA,NA,TRBJ2-3,TRBV27,CASSYRQETDTQYF,TGTGCCAGCAGTTACCGACAGGAGACAGATACGCAGTATTTT
NA,NA,TRBJ1-1,TRBV9,CASSERGVSGTEAFF,TGTGCCAGCAGCGAAAGAGGGGTTAGCGGAACTGAAGCTTTCTTT
NA,NA,TRBJ2-2,TRBV28,CAILTGATGELFF,TGTGCCATACTGACTGGAGCCACCGGGGAGCTGTTTTTT
TRBD2,NA,TRBJ2-3,TRBV27,CASSLSDSPAGRADTQYF,TGTGCCAGCAGTTTATCGGATTCCCCTGCCGGGAGGGCAGATACGCAGTATTTT
TRBD2,NA,TRBJ2-1,TRBV4-1,CASSQDKAGGYNEQFF,TGCGCCAGCAGCCAAGATAAGGCGGGAGGCTACAATGAGCAGTTCTTC
TRBD2,NA,TRBJ2-7,TRBV5-1,CASSFTSGSSYEQYF,TGCGCCAGCAGCTTTACTAGCGGGAGCTCCTACGAGCAGTACTTC
TRBD1,NA,TRBJ2-1,TRBV2,CASSDRTGGNVQFF,TGTGCCAGCAGTGATAGGACAGGGGGCAATGTTCAGTTCTTC
TRBD1,NA,TRBJ1-1,TRBV19,CASSNRGAYRNTEAFF,TGTGCCAGTAGTAACAGGGGCGCGTACAGAAACACTGAAGCTTTCTTT
NA,NA,TRBJ1-1,TRBV2,CASSPGGWVNTEAFF,TGTGCCAGCTCCCCGGGGGGATGGGTGAACACTGAAGCTTTCTTT
TRBD1,few,TRBJ1-1,TRBV6-6,CASSRGDSQNTEAFF,TGTGCCAGCAGTCGAGGGGACAGCCAAAACACTGAAGCTTTCTTT